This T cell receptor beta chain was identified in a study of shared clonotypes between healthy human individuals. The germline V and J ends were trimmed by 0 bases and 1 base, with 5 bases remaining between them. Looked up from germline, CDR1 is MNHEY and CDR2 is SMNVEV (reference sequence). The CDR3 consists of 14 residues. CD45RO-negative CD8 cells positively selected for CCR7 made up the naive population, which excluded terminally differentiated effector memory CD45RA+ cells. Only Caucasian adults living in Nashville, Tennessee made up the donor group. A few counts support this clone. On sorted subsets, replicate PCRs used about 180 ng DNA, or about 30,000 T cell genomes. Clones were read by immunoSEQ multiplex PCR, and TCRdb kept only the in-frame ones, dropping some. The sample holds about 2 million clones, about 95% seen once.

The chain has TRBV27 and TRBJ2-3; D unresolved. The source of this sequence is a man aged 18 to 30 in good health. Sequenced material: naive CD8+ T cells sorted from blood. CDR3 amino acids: CASSLSEGTDTQYF. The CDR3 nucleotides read TGTGCCAGCAGTTTATCAGAAGGCACAGATACGCAGTATTTT.